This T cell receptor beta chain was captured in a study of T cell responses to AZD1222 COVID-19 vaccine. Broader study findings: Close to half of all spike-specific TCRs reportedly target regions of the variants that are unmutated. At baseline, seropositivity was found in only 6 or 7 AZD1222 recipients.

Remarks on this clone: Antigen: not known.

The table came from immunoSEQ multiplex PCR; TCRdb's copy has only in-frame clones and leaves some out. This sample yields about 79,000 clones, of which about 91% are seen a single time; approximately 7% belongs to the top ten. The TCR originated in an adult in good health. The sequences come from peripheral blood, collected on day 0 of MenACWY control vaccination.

CDR3 sequence: CASSVFADTDTQYF. The CDR3 DNA reads TGTGCCAGCAGCGTATTCGCAGACACAGATACGCAGTATTTT. The chain joins TRBV9 to TRBJ2-3; D is ambiguous. Germline V lookup: CDR1 SGDLS, CDR2 YYNGEE. V gave up 1 base and J gave up 2 bases, with 8 bases separating them. The CDR3 loop spans 14 amino acids.